The rows below give T cell receptor beta chains drawn from one sample of a study of OX40 agonist ivuxolimab in advanced cancers. The method was immunoSEQ multiplex PCR; TCRdb's version includes in-frame clones alone and lacks a portion of them. Of just over 90,000 clones in the sample, around 90% were seen once. The sequences come from CD4+ or CD8+ T cells sorted from blood, collected in a trial of the OX40 agonist ivuxolimab. The receptor source for this set is an adult with an advanced solid tumor such as melanoma, head and neck, liver or kidney cancer. Both conserved end residues are part of each CDR3. D genes are given only for firm matches. Part of the rows lack a size; the others show once, few, many or a class for expanded clones.

-	TRBV5-6	TRBJ1-1	-	TGTGCCAGCAGCTCCGACTTGGTTGCTTTCTTT	CASSSDLVAFF
once	TRBV6-5	TRBJ2-3	TRBD2	TGTGCCAGCGCGGGAGACCGCACAGATACGCAGTATTTT	CASAGDRTDTQYF
-	TRBV28	TRBJ1-6	-	TGTGCCAGCAGTTCCCTTGGGCCCCAATTCCCCCACTATAATTCACCCCTCCACTTT	CASSSLGPQFPHYNSPLHF
-	TRBV18	TRBJ2-3	TRBD2	TGTGCCAGCTCCCGAATTGGGACTAGCGGGATTATTCCTACGCAGTATTTT	CASSRIGTSGIIPTQYF
-	TRBV28	TRBJ2-7	TRBD2	TGTGCCAGCAGTTTTTTCAGGACTAGTCGCTCCTACGAGCAGTACTTC	CASSFFRTSRSYEQYF
-	TRBV5-4	TRBJ2-5	-	TGTGCCAGCAGCTTGGCGGCAGGCCGGCGCGGGACCCAGTACTTC	CASSLAAGRRGTQYF
-	TRBV11-3	TRBJ2-7	-	TGTGCCAGCAGCCAAGAACCCAGCTCCTACGAGCAGTACTTC	CASSQEPSSYEQYF
-	TRBV19	TRBJ2-5	TRBD2	TGTGCCAGTAGTACGACCCCCGGACTAGCGGGAGAAGAGACCCAGTACTTC	CASSTTPGLAGEETQYF
-	TRBV12-5	TRBJ1-3	-	TGTGCTAGTGGTTTGTCAGGGCTGAACACCATATATTTT	CASGLSGLNTIYF
-	TRBV29-1	TRBJ2-7	-	TGCAGCGTTGAAGGTAATGGGTACGAGCAGTACTTC	CSVEGNGYEQYF
-	TRBV7-2	TRBJ2-7	-	TGTGCCAGCAGCTTAGTAGCCCCGGACCAAAGACCTTACGAGCAGTACTTC	CASSLVAPDQRPYEQYF
-	TRBV9	TRBJ2-1	TRBD2	TGTGCCAGCAGCTTTTCCCAGCGGGAGGGCGTGGATGAGCAGTTCTTC	CASSFSQREGVDEQFF
-	TRBV6-5	TRBJ2-3	TRBD2	TGTGCCAGCAGTTACCAGGGACTAGCGAAAGATACGCAGTATTTT	CASSYQGLAKDTQYF
-	TRBV5-6	TRBJ2-7	TRBD2	TGTGCCAGCAGCCAGGGCGTTGCGGGGGGCTACGAGCAGTACTTC	CASSQGVAGGYEQYF
-	TRBV28	TRBJ1-5	-	TGTGCCAGCCATAACCCCGGTCAGCCCCAGCATTTT	CASHNPGQPQHF
-	TRBV5-1	TRBJ2-5	-	TGCGCCAGCAGCCTGGATCAGGGTAAAGGAGAGACCCAGTACTTC	CASSLDQGKGETQYF
-	TRBV27	TRBJ1-1	TRBD1	TGTGCCAGCAGCCTGACAGGGTACACTGAAGCTTTCTTT	CASSLTGYTEAFF
once	TRBV28	TRBJ2-7	TRBD2	TGTGCCAGCAGTCCGACACCTTTTGCGGGAGCCTACGAGCAGTACTTC	CASSPTPFAGAYEQYF
-	TRBV19	TRBJ1-4	-	TGTGCCAGTAGTATCGATCCATTGGGCGAAAAACTGTTTTTT	CASSIDPLGEKLFF
once	TRBV5-6	TRBJ2-7	-	TGTGCCAGCAGCTTGACCTCCGAGCAGTACTTC	CASSLTSEQYF
-	TRBV19	TRBJ2-7	TRBD2	TGTGCCAGTAGTTTGAGCGGGAGGGCCGGGTGGCAGTACTTC	CASSLSGRAGWQYF
-	TRBV6-1	TRBJ2-5	-	TGTGCCAGCAGGGAGGTCGGAGAGACCCAGTACTTC	CASREVGETQYF
once	TRBV16	TRBJ1-1	-	TGTGCCAGCAGCCCAGGATACAGGTTTTCTGAAGCTTTCTTT	CASSPGYRFSEAFF
once	TRBV7-7	TRBJ1-1	-	TGTGCTAGCAGCGCGGACAGGAACACTGAAGCTTTCTTT	CASSADRNTEAFF
-	TRBV2	TRBJ2-1	TRBD2	TGTGCCAGCACTTCGAGACTAGCGGATTTTGATGAGCAGTTCTTC	CASTSRLADFDEQFF
-	TRBV10-2	TRBJ2-2	TRBD2	TGCGCCAGCAGTGATCAGAGGGTTGGACTAGCGGCGAACACCGGGGAGCTGTTTTTT	CASSDQRVGLAANTGELFF
-	TRBV5-1	TRBJ1-3	-	TGCGCCAGCAGCTTGGCCGCAGGGGTTGGAAACACCATATATTTT	CASSLAAGVGNTIYF
-	TRBV5-6	TRBJ2-2	TRBD1	TGTGCCAGCAGCTTCCCGGACAGGGAGGACACCGGGGAGCTGTTTTTT	CASSFPDREDTGELFF
-	TRBV2	TRBJ1-2	-	TGTGCCAGCAGTGAAGAGGTAGTGGGAACCACTATCCTAAACTATGGCTACACCTTC	CASSEEVVGTTILNYGYTF
-	TRBV2	TRBJ2-1	-	TGTGCCAGCAGTGAACTAGCGTCTTACAATGAGCAGTTCTTC	CASSELASYNEQFF
-	TRBV6-1	TRBJ1-1	-	TGTGCCAGCAGTGAATCGGGAATTCACACTGAAGCTTTCTTT	CASSESGIHTEAFF
-	TRBV19	TRBJ1-4	-	TGTGCCAGTAGTGCCGGACAGAAGAGAACTAATGAAAAACTGTTTTTT	CASSAGQKRTNEKLFF
-	TRBV30	TRBJ2-1	-	TGTGCCTGGAGAAAGAATTCCGGGGCTGTCTACAATGAGCAGTTCTTC	CAWRKNSGAVYNEQFF
once	TRBV4-2	TRBJ2-7	-	TGTGCCAGCAGCTTGGACAGTTATAGCTCCTACGAGCAGTACTTC	CASSLDSYSSYEQYF
-	TRBV15	TRBJ1-2	-	TGTGCCACCAGTCCTACAGGGCCTAACTATGGCTACACCTTC	CATSPTGPNYGYTF
-	TRBV7-3	TRBJ1-1	-	TGTGCCAGCAGCTCTAACAGAGGCACTGAAGCTTTCTTT	CASSSNRGTEAFF
-	TRBV6-5	TRBJ1-1	-	TGTGCCAGCAGTTACTCGGAGGGGAACACTGAAGCTTTCTTT	CASSYSEGNTEAFF
-	TRBV28	TRBJ1-2	-	TGTGCCATCCCTGTACGGGGACCGAACTATGGCTACACCTTC	CAIPVRGPNYGYTF
-	TRBV6-5	TRBJ2-7	-	TGTGCCAGCAGTACAAACAGGGAATCCTACGAGCAGTACTTC	CASSTNRESYEQYF
-	TRBV7-6	TRBJ1-5	TRBD1	TGTGCCAGCAGCTTAAATGACAGGGGGAATCAGCCCCAGCATTTT	CASSLNDRGNQPQHF
-	TRBV7-2	TRBJ2-5	TRBD1	TGTGCCAGCAGCGAACAGGGGGCAGTTTCCCAAGAGACCCAGTACTTC	CASSEQGAVSQETQYF